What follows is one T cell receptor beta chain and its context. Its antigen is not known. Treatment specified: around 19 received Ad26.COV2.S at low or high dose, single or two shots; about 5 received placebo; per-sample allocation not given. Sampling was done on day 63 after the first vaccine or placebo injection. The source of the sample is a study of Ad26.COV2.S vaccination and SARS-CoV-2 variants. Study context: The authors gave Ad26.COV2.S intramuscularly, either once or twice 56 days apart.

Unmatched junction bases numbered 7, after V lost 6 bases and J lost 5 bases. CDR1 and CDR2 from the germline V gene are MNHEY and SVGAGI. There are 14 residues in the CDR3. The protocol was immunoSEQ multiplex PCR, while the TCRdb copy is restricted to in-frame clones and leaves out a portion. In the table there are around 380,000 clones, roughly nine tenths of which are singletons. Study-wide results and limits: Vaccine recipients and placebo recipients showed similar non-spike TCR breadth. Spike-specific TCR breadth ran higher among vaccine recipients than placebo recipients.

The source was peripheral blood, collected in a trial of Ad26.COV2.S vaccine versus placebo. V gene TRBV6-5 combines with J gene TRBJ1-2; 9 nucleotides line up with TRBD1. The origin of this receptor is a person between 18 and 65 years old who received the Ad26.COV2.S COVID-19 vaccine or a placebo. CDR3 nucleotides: TGTGCCAGCAGGATACAGGGGGCATCTTATGGCTACACCTTC. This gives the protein CASRIQGASYGYTF.